Below, 25 T cell receptor beta chains from the same sample are listed, as sequenced in a study of patients and donors after allogeneic stem cell transplantation. TCRdb used MiXCR to reprocess the RT-PCR reads, holding one entry per CDR3 protein. This sample has about 230,000 distinct CDR3 sequences, with roughly 14% found just once. Sequenced material: blood, either unsorted or a sorted T cell fraction (not recorded which). These TCRs come from a human donor who was either an allogeneic HSCT recipient or a stem cell or donor lymphocyte infusion donor (not recorded which). It is not recorded whose cells these are; they may come from a transplant donor.

This chain links TRBV6-5 with TRBJ1-2, with TRBD1 matching 9 bases. Germline V gives CDR1 MNHEY, CDR2 SVGAGI. The CDR3 totals 14 residues. Trimming took 2 bases from V and 6 from J; bases not matched to a gene: 4. CDR3 in DNA: TGTGCCAGCAGTTACCAGGGACAGGGTGATGGCTACACCTTC. This translates into CASSYQGQGDGYTF.

This clonotype occurred many times. The gene calls are TRBV6-2 or TRBV6-3 and TRBJ2-7; D not certain. This CDR3 spans 17 amino acids. Germline V gene data show CDR1 as MNHEY and CDR2 as SVGEGT. Trimming removed 6 bases at V and 0 bases at J, with 21 bases between. DNA of the CDR3: TGTGCCAGCAGCCGAGCCCTCGCGCAGGCCAGCTCCTACGAGCAGTACTTC. This translates into CASSRALAQASSYEQYF.

This clonotype was detected a few times. V and J are TRBV7-2 and TRBJ2-1; 14 nucleotides align to TRBD2. The CDR3 is 15 amino acids. CDR1 is SGHTA and CDR2 is FQGNSA in the germline V gene. V lost 4 bases, J lost 7 bases, and 3 bases stayed unmatched. The CDR3 DNA sequence: TGTGCCAGCAGCTCGAGGACTAGCGGGAGGAATGAGCAGTTCTTC. It translates to CASSSRTSGRNEQFF.

This rearrangement joins TRBV13 to TRBJ1-3; D call uncertain. This CDR3 has 14 residues. Trimming took off 3 bases at V and 0 bases at J, with 6 bases between the two ends. The germline V gene encodes CDR1 PRHDT and CDR2 FYEKMQ (reference sequence). CDR3 region: CASSFGRSGNTIYF. DNA of the CDR3: TGTGCCAGCAGCTTCGGGCGCTCTGGAAACACCATATATTTT.

This clonotype was seen repeatedly, ten times or more. The rearrangement links TRBV5-1 to TRBJ2-3; perhaps TRBD2 as D (6 bases). CDR3 length: 16 residues. Germline V gene lookup returns CDR1 SGHRS and CDR2 YFSETQ. The V gene lost 7 bases and the J gene lost 0 bases, with 18 bases spanning the gap. DNA of the CDR3: TGCGCCAGCCGATTCGGGGGAACGACAAGCACAGATACGCAGTATTTT. Protein sequence: CASRFGGTTSTDTQYF.

This clonotype was counted only a few times. In nucleotides, the CDR3 is TGTGCCAGTGGCCTCGGGACAGGCGGAAACACATATTTT. It is translated as CASGLGTGGNTYF. This chain uses TRBV12-3 or TRBV12-4 with TRBJ1-3, with TRBD1 matching 8 bases. V lost 9 bases to trimming and J lost 15 bases; unmatched junction nucleotides: 16. This CDR3 region has 13 residues.

J is TRBJ2-1 and V is TRBV7-9; D is uncertain. This CDR3 contains 14 residues. The germline V and J ends were trimmed by 3 bases and 0 bases, with 6 bases remaining between them. Germline assignment: CDR1 SEHNR and CDR2 FQNEAQ (reference sequence). CDR3 protein: CASSFRDSYNEQFF. In DNA form, the CDR3 reads TGTGCCAGCAGCTTTAGGGACTCCTACAATGAGCAGTTCTTC.

In its sample, this clonotype was seen a few times. The chain carries TRBV19 and TRBJ1-1; no firm D call. The germline CDR1 and CDR2 sequences are LNHDA and SQIVND (reference sequence). The CDR3 is 14 amino acids. V was pared by 2 bases and J by 0 bases, with 7 bases between. CDR3 in DNA: TGTGCCAGTAGTATATCGAACATGAACACTGAAGCTTTCTTT. Translation: CASSISNMNTEAFF.

This clonotype was seen at least ten times. V usage is TRBV20-1 and J usage is TRBJ1-2, with D hard to call. The CDR3 loop spans 14 amino acids. Germline V gene lookup returns CDR1 DFQATT and CDR2 SNEGSKA (reference sequence). Trimming left V 6 bases short and J 6 bases short, with 20 bases between. Here the CDR3 reads CSAASDPGGDGYTF. In nucleotides, the CDR3 is TGCAGTGCGGCCAGCGACCCGGGCGGAGATGGCTACACCTTC.

This clonotype was found a few times. The rearrangement uses TRBV3-1 and TRBJ1-2; 8 bases align to TRBD1. CDR1 LGHDT and CDR2 YNNKEL come from the germline V gene (reference sequence). Trimming cost V 0 bases and J 5 bases; bases outside gene matches: 5. The CDR3 covers 15 residues. The chain's CDR3 is CASSQETGGRYGYTF. CDR3 DNA: TGTGCCAGCAGCCAAGAAACAGGGGGGCGGTATGGCTACACCTTC.

The chain links TRBV20-1 to TRBJ2-1; D ambiguous. This CDR3 contains 13 residues. The germline V and J ends were trimmed by 4 bases and 4 bases, with 11 bases remaining between them. Germline lookup yields CDR1 DFQATT and CDR2 SNEGSKA (reference sequence). CDR3 nucleotide sequence: TGCAGTGCTACCCCTTCGCAATACAATGAGCAGTTCTTC. Protein: CSATPSQYNEQFF.

This clonotype was counted many times. This rearrangement joins TRBV7-2 to TRBJ1-2; D unresolved. In germline, CDR1 is SGHTA, CDR2 FQGNSA. The CDR3 runs to 14 residues. Trimming removed 1 base at V and 4 bases at J, with 10 bases between. The CDR3: CASSLDGLRYGYTF. In DNA form, the CDR3 reads TGTGCCAGCAGCTTAGACGGCCTCCGCTATGGCTACACCTTC.

The gene calls are TRBV6-1 and TRBJ2-2, with TRBD2 identical over 7 bases. The CDR3 has 15 residues. Germline-derived CDR1 and CDR2 are MNHNS and SASEGT. V trimming: 6 bases; J trimming: 7 bases; junction bases outside the gene matches: 11. The CDR3 sequence is CASSNTERGGGELFF. In nucleotides, the CDR3 is TGTGCCAGCAGCAATACTGAGCGGGGAGGCGGGGAGCTGTTTTTT.

This clonotype was counted at least ten times. This chain joins TRBV12-3 or TRBV12-4 and TRBJ2-1, with D possibly matching TRBD2 (6 bases). There are 14 residues in the CDR3. Trimming removed 0 bases from V and 3 bases from J, with 6 bases in between. The CDR3 loop reads CASSLAGGYNEQFF. For the CDR3, the DNA is TGTGCCAGCAGTTTAGCGGGAGGCTACAATGAGCAGTTCTTC.

The genes are TRBV18 and TRBJ2-7; weak D call: TRBD1 (6 bases). Germline V gene lookup returns CDR1 KGHSH and CDR2 LQKENI. V was cut by 4 bases and J by 2 bases, with 21 bases left in between. The CDR3 sequence is 17 residues long. This CDR3 reads CASSLLENRDTTYEQYF. In DNA form, the CDR3 reads TGTGCCAGCTCACTTCTGGAAAACCGGGACACCACCTACGAGCAGTACTTC.

This clonotype appeared a few times. The rearrangement links TRBV15 to TRBJ1-4; D possibly corresponds to TRBD1 (5 bases). The germline V gene has CDR1 LNHNV and CDR2 YYDKDF (reference sequence). V lost 8 bases and J 6 bases, leaving 13 bases between the germline ends. This CDR3 region has 13 residues. In DNA, the CDR3 is TGTGCCACCTGGGGACTTGGAGATGAAAAACTGTTTTTT. This sequence encodes CATWGLGDEKLFF.

This clonotype was found a few times. V and J are TRBV7-2 and TRBJ1-5; 11 positions agree with TRBD1. Germline-derived CDR1 and CDR2 are SGHTA and FQGNSA. CDR3 length: 17 amino acids. The V and J ends lost 5 bases and 0 bases, in that order; junction bases with no gene match: 6. CDR3 bases: TGTGCCAGCAGCCTCGGGACAGGGGGTCCTAGCAATCAGCCCCAGCATTTT. Amino acid sequence: CASSLGTGGPSNQPQHF.

The table lists this clonotype with a few counts. The chain couples TRBV12-3 or TRBV12-4 to TRBJ2-2; either TRBD1 or TRBD2 may supply D (6 bases each). The CDR3 has 15 residues. V was pared by 3 bases and J by 7 bases, with 15 bases between. CDR3 residues: CASSFFPGGGGELFF. CDR3 DNA: TGTGCCAGCAGTTTCTTCCCCGGGGGCGGCGGGGAGCTGTTTTTT.

The chain combines TRBV5-1 with TRBJ2-5; 9 nucleotides align to TRBD2. This CDR3 comprises 18 residues. The junction had 17 bases not matched to a gene; V was cut back by 5 bases and J by 3 bases. In germline, CDR1 is SGHRS, CDR2 YFSETQ. The CDR3 reads CASRPSAGGNLDKETQYF. The CDR3 bases are TGCGCCAGCAGACCCTCAGCGGGGGGCAACTTAGATAAAGAGACCCAGTACTTC. Drawing the rest from reference TRBV5-1 and TRBJ2-5, the complete variable domain is KAGVTQTPRYLIKTRGQQVTLSCSPISGHRSVSWYQQTPGQGLQFLFEYFSETQRNKGNFPGRFSGRQFSNSRSEMNVSTLELGDSALYLCASRPSAGGNLDKETQYFGPGTRLLVL.

The V call is TRBV5-4, the J call TRBJ2-5; perhaps TRBD2 as D (6 bases). Deletions cut 0 bases from V and 3 bases from J, with 15 bases between. Germline CDR1 and CDR2: SGHNT and YYREEE (reference sequence). The CDR3 is 16 amino acids. The CDR3 bases are TGTGCCAGCAGCTTGGTGACGGGACTTGGAAAAGAGACCCAGTACTTC. Translated, it gives CASSLVTGLGKETQYF.

This clonotype was counted ten times or more. The rearrangement uses TRBV7-8 and TRBJ1-2, with a weak D call TRBD1 (5 bases). CDR1 is SGHVS, CDR2 FQNEAQ, per germline. The CDR3 is 13 residues long. Trimming removed 1 base at V and 7 bases at J, with 10 bases between. The CDR3 is CASSLGGDGGYTF. CDR3 DNA sequence: TGTGCCAGCAGCTTAGGGGGGGATGGTGGCTACACCTTC.

This rearrangement joins TRBV5-1 to TRBJ2-1; D ambiguous. The CDR3 has 15 amino acids. The V end lost 0 bases, the J end lost 0 bases, and 7 bases lay between the germline ends. Per the germline V gene, CDR1 is SGHRS and CDR2 is YFSETQ. The DNA for the CDR3 is TGCGCCAGCAGCTTGGTGCAAAGCTCCTACAATGAGCAGTTCTTC. Translation gives CASSLVQSSYNEQFF.

The V gene is TRBV9, the J gene TRBJ2-5; perhaps TRBD1 as D (6 bases). Germline assignment: CDR1 SGDLS and CDR2 YYNGEE. V lost 4 bases and J 1 base, leaving 11 bases between the germline ends. The CDR3 has 14 residues. CDR3 amino acids: CASSPPDSQETQYF. In DNA, the CDR3 is TGTGCCAGCAGCCCCCCGGACAGCCAAGAGACCCAGTACTTC.

Many counts were recorded for this clonotype. This chain connects TRBV12-3 or TRBV12-4 to TRBJ2-3, with D perhaps TRBD2 (5 bases). The CDR3 loop spans 11 amino acids. V was cut by 7 bases and J by 6 bases, with 8 bases left in between. This chain's CDR3 is CASKRRDTQYF. CDR3 DNA: TGTGCCAGCAAAAGGAGGGATACGCAGTATTTT.

This clonotype was seen ten or more times. V and J are TRBV12-3 or TRBV12-4 and TRBJ1-5, with D tentatively TRBD1 (5 bases). The CDR3 consists of 16 residues. Trimming took 6 bases from V and 2 from J, leaving 17 bases between them. CDR3 bases: TGTGCCAGCAGCCCGGGGGAGGGCTCGGGCAATCAGCCCCAGCATTTT. As protein: CASSPGEGSGNQPQHF.